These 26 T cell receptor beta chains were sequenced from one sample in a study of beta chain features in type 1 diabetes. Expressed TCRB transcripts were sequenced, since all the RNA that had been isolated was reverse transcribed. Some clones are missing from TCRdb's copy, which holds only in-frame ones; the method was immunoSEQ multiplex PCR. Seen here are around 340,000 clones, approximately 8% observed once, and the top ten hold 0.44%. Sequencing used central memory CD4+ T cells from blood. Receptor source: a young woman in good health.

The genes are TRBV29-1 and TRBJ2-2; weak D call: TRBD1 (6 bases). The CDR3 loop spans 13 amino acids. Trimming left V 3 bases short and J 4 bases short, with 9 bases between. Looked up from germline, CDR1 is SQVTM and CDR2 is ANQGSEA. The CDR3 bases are TGCAGCGTTGAGGTACAGGGCACCGGGGAGCTGTTTTTT. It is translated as CSVEVQGTGELFF.

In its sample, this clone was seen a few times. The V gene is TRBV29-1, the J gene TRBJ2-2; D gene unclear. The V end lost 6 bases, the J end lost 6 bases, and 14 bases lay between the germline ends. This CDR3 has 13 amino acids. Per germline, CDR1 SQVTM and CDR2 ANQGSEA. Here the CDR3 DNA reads TGCAGCGTAGCCCCCAGTGGTCCCGGGGAGCTGTTTTTT. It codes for CSVAPSGPGELFF.

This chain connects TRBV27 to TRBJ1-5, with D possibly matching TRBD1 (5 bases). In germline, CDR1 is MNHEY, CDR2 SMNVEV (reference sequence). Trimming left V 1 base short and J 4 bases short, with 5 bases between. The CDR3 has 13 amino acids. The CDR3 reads CASSLWGNQPQHF. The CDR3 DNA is TGTGCCAGCAGTTTATGGGGGAATCAGCCCCAGCATTTT.

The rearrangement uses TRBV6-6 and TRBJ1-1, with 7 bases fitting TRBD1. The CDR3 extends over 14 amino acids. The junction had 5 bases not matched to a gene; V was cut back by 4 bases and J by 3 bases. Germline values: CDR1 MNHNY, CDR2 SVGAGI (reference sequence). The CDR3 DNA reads TGTGCCAGCAGTTTCCGGACAGGTTACACTGAAGCTTTCTTT. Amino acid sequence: CASSFRTGYTEAFF.

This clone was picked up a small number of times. CDR3 loop: CASSQDPLATNEKLFF. In nucleotides, the CDR3 is TGCGCCAGCAGCCAAGACCCGCTAGCAACTAATGAAAAACTGTTTTTT. The V and J genes are TRBV4-3 and TRBJ1-4; D remains unclear. The germline V gene has CDR1 LGHNA and CDR2 YSLEER. V lost 0 bases to trimming and J lost 0 bases, with 8 bases between them. This CDR3 has 16 amino acids.

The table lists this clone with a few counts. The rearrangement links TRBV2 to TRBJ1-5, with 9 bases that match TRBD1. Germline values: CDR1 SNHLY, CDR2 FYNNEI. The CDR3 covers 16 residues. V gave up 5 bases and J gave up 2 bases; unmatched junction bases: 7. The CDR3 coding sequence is TGTGCCAGCAGTCCCCCTCGGACAGGGGGCAATCAGCCCCAGCATTTT. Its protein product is CASSPPRTGGNQPQHF. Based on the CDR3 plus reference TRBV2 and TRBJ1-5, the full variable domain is EPEVTQTPSHQVTQMGQEVILRCVPISNHLYFYWYRQILGQKVEFLVSFYNNEISEKSEIFDDQFSVERPDGSNFTLKIRSTKLEDSAMYFCASSPPRTGGNQPQHFGDGTRLSIL.

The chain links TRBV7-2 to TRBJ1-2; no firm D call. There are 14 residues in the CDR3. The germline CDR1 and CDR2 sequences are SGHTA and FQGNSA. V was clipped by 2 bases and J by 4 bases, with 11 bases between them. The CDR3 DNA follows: TGTGCCAGCAGCTTAAGTATGGATTTCTATGGCTACACCTTC. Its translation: CASSLSMDFYGYTF.

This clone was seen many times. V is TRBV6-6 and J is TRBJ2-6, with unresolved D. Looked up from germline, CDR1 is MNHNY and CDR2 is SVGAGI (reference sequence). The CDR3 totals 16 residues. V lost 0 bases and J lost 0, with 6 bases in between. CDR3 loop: CASSYSGASGANVLTF. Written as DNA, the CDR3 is TGTGCCAGCAGTTACTCGGGTGCCTCTGGGGCCAACGTCCTGACTTTC.

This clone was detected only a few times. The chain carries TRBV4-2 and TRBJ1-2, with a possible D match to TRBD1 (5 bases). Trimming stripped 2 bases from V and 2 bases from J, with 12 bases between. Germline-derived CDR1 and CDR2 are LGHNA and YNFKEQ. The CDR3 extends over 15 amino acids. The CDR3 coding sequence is TGTGCCAGCAGCCAACAAACTCAGGGAAACTATGGCTACACCTTC. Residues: CASSQQTQGNYGYTF.

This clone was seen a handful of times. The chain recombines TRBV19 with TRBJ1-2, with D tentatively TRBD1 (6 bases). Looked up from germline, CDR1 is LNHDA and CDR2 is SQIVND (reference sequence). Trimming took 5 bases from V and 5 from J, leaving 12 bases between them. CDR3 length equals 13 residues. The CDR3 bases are TGTGCCAGTAGTCGGGGGGCCGGTTATGGCTACACCTTC. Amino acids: CASSRGAGYGYTF.

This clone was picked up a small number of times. The CDR3 region is CASSSQDTGDYGYTF. CDR3 sequence (DNA): TGTGCCAGCAGCTCACAGGATACAGGGGACTATGGCTACACCTTC. The chain joins TRBV4-2 to TRBJ1-2; TRBD1 aligns across 7 bases. This CDR3 has 15 residues. V dropped 5 bases and J dropped 3; count of bases not matched to a gene: 9. Germline V gene lookup returns CDR1 LGHNA and CDR2 YNFKEQ.

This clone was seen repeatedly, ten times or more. CDR3 loop: CASSYLRANGELFF. CDR3 bases: TGTGCCAGCAGCTACCTAAGGGCTAACGGGGAGCTGTTTTTT. The rearrangement joins TRBV7-2 to TRBJ2-2; no clear D gene. V was shortened by 4 bases and J by 7 bases, with 13 bases between the two germline ends. The CDR3 is 14 amino acids. The germline V gene has CDR1 SGHTA and CDR2 FQGNSA.

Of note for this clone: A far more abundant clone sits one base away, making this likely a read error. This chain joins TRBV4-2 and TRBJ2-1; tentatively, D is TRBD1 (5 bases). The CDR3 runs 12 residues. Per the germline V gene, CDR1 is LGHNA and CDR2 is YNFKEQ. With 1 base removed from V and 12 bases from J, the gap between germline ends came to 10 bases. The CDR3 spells CASSQVAGPQFF. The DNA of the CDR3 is TGTGCCAGCAGCCAAGTGGCAGGGCCGCAGTTCTTC.

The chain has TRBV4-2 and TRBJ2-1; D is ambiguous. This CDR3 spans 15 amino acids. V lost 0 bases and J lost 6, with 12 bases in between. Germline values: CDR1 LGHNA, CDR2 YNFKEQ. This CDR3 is CASSQDPRITNEQFF. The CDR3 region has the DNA TGTGCCAGCAGCCAAGATCCCCGTATAACCAATGAGCAGTTCTTC.

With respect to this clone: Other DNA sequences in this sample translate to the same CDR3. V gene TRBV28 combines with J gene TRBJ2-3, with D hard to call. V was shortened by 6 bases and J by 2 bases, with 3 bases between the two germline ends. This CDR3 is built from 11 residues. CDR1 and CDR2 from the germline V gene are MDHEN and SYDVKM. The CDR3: CASSSTDTQYF. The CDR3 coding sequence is TGTGCCAGCAGCTCCACAGATACGCAGTATTTT.

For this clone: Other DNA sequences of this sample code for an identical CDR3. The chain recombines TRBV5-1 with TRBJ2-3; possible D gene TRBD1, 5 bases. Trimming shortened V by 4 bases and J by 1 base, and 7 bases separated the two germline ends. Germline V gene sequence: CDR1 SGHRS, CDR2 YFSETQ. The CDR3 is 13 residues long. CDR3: CASSTGGTDTQYF. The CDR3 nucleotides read TGCGCCAGCAGCACAGGTGGCACAGATACGCAGTATTTT.

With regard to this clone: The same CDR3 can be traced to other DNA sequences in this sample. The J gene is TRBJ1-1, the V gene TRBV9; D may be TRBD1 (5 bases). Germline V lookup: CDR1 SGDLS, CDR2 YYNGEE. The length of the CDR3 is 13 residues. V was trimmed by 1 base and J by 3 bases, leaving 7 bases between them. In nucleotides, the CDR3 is TGTGCCAGCAGCGTAAGGGGAGACACTGAAGCTTTCTTT. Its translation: CASSVRGDTEAFF.

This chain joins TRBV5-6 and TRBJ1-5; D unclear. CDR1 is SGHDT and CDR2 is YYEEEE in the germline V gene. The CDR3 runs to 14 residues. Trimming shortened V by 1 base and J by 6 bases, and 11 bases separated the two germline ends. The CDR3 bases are TGTGCCAGCAGCTTGCGGGGATCGGCTCAGCCCCAGCATTTT. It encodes CASSLRGSAQPQHF.

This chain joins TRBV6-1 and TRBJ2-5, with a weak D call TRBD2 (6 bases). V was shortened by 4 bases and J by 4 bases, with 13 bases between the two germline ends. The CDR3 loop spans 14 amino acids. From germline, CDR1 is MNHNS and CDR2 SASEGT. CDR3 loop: CASSVDPGGETQYF. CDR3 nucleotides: TGTGCCAGCAGTGTGGACCCCGGGGGAGAGACCCAGTACTTC.

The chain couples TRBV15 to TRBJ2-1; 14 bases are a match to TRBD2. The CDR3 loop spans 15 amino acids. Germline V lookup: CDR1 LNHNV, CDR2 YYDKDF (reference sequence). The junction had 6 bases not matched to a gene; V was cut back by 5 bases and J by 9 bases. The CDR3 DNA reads TGTGCCACCAGCGAGGCGGGACTAGCGGGAGTTGAGCAGTTCTTC. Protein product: CATSEAGLAGVEQFF.

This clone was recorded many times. This CDR3 reads CAISARGLAGEYGEQFF. As DNA, the CDR3 is TGTGCCATCAGTGCCCGGGGACTAGCGGGAGAATATGGTGAGCAGTTCTTC. The chain recombines TRBV10-3 with TRBJ2-1, with 14 bases fitting TRBD2. J gave up 9 bases and V 4 bases, and 11 bases lay outside the gene matches. CDR3 length equals 17 residues. Germline V gene lookup returns CDR1 ENHRY and CDR2 SYGVKD.

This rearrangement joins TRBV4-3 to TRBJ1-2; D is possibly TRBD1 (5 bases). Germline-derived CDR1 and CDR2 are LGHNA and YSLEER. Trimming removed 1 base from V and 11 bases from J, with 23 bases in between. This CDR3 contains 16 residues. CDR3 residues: CASSQVSHRGSGGYTF. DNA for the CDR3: TGCGCCAGCAGCCAAGTTAGTCACCGGGGGTCCGGAGGGTACACCTTC.

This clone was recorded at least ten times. CDR3 in amino acids: CASSLEAGAHNEQFF. The CDR3 DNA reads as TGTGCCAGCAGCTTAGAGGCGGGAGCCCACAATGAGCAGTTCTTC. V usage is TRBV7-9 and J usage is TRBJ2-1; 7 bases line up with TRBD2. Germline assignment: CDR1 SEHNR and CDR2 FQNEAQ (reference sequence). Unmatched junction bases numbered 5, after V lost 1 base and J lost 5 bases. The length of the CDR3 is 15 residues.

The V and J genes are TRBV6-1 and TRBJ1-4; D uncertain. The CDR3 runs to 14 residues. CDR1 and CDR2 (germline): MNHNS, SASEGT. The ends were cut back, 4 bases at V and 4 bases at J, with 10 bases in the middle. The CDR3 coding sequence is TGTGCCAGCAGTGTACGCCCGGATAATGAAAAACTGTTTTTT. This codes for CASSVRPDNEKLFF.

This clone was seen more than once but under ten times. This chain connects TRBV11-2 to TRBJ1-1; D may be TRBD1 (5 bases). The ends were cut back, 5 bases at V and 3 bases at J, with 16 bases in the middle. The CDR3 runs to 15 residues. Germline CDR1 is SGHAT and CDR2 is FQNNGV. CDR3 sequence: CASSLRWRGDTEAFF. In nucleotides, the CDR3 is TGTGCCAGCAGCCTAAGGTGGCGGGGGGACACTGAAGCTTTCTTT.

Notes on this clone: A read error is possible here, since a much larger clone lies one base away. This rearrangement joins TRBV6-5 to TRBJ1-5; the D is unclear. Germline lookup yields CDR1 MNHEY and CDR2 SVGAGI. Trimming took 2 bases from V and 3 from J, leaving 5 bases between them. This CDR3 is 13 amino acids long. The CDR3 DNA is TGTGCCAGCAGTTACGATAACAATCAGCCCCAGCATTTT. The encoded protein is CASSYDNNQPQHF.